Following are 24 T cell receptor beta chains from one sample sequenced in a study of response to subunit inactivated influenza vaccine. MiXCR, run by TCRdb on the RT-PCR reads, gives a single entry per CDR3 protein. The data show about 570,000 distinct CDR3 sequences, roughly 10% seen once. The sample was also linked to a second study, of T cells expressing NK-cell markers. That paper states: Libraries used 5'RACE template switching adding universal primer site and UMIs.

The sample in question was PBMCs from blood, obtained on the day of vaccination. The receptors were sampled from a man aged 45 to 65 who received an inactivated influenza vaccine.

With regard to this clonotype: This may be a read error, as it is one base from a much larger clone. V is TRBV14 and J is TRBJ2-1; D not certain. The germline V gene encodes CDR1 SGHDN and CDR2 FVKESK. The CDR3 runs to 15 residues. CDR3 protein: CASSQAGQFYNERFF. DNA for the CDR3: TGTGCCAGCAGCCAAGCTGGGCAGTTTTACAATGAGCGGTTCTTC. The full variable domain, completed using reference TRBV14 and TRBJ2-1, is EAGVTQFPSHSVIEKGQTVTLRCDPISGHDNLYWYRRVMGKEIKFLLHFVKESKQDESGMPNNRFLAERTGGTYSTLKVQPAELEDSGVYFCASSQAGQFYNERFFGPGTRLTVL.

The V and J genes are TRBV24-1 and TRBJ2-6, with D perhaps TRBD1 (6 bases). CDR1 and CDR2 (germline): KGHDR, SFDVKD. The length of the CDR3 is 15 residues. Trimming pared 3 bases from V and 4 bases from J, leaving 9 bases between. DNA of the CDR3: TGTGCCACCAGTGATGTGGGGGCGGGGGCCAACGTCCTGACTTTC. It yields the protein CATSDVGAGANVLTF.

The chain is built from TRBV28 and TRBJ2-7, with TRBD2 identical over 8 bases. Trimming at V came to 6 bases and at J to 7 bases, leaving 11 bases not matched to a gene. Germline-derived CDR1 and CDR2 are MDHEN and SYDVKM. The CDR3 is 14 amino acids. CDR3 in amino acids: CASRSGSTLREQYF. The CDR3 nucleotides read TGTGCCAGCAGGAGCGGGAGTACTTTGAGGGAGCAGTACTTC.

The table lists this clonotype with many counts. The chain joins TRBV12-5 to TRBJ2-1, with TRBD2 matching 8 bases. Germline loops: CDR1 LGHNT, CDR2 FRNRAP. This CDR3 is built from 18 residues. The V segment lost 0 bases and the J segment 0 bases; nucleotides outside the gene matches: 7. The CDR3 DNA reads TGTGCTAGTGGTTTGGTAATAGCGGGACCGCCCTCCTACAATGAGCAGTTCTTC. It codes for CASGLVIAGPPSYNEQFF.

The table lists this clonotype with a few counts. The chain has TRBV14 and TRBJ2-1, with D possibly being TRBD1 or TRBD2 (6 bases each). With 0 bases removed from V and 10 bases from J, the gap between germline ends came to 13 bases. Germline-derived CDR1 and CDR2 are SGHDN and FVKESK. The CDR3 consists of 14 residues. The CDR3 spells CASSQEAGAGEQFF. The CDR3 nucleotides are TGTGCCAGCAGCCAAGAAGCAGGGGCGGGAGAGCAGTTCTTC.

The chain uses TRBV20-1 and TRBJ1-5; 11 bases match TRBD1. The V gene's germline CDR1 is DFQATT and CDR2 SNEGSKA (reference sequence). CDR3 length: 15 residues. V trimming: 6 bases; J trimming: 3 bases; junction bases outside the gene matches: 7. The CDR3 is CSAAWTGGSNQPQHF. Here the CDR3 DNA reads TGCAGTGCGGCTTGGACAGGGGGCTCCAATCAGCCCCAGCATTTT.

This clonotype was counted ten times or more. The chain uses TRBV7-2 and TRBJ2-7; no definite D call. This CDR3 comprises 13 residues. The V end lost 1 base, the J end lost 3 bases, and 7 bases lay between the germline ends. From germline, CDR1 is SGHTA and CDR2 FQGNSA. The CDR3 DNA sequence: TGTGCCAGCAGCTTAGGTTCCGGCTACGAGCAGTACTTC. Translation: CASSLGSGYEQYF.

This clonotype has more than one count but fewer than ten. This sequence joins TRBV5-1 and TRBJ2-5; perhaps TRBD2 as D (6 bases). V lost 6 bases and J lost 2, with 11 bases in between. There are 13 residues in the CDR3. Germline CDR1 SGHRS, CDR2 YFSETQ. This CDR3 is CASTLGSQETQYF. Here the CDR3 DNA reads TGCGCCAGCACCCTCGGGAGTCAAGAGACCCAGTACTTC. The entire variable domain, with the rest obtained from reference TRBV5-1 and TRBJ2-5, is as follows: KAGVTQTPRYLIKTRGQQVTLSCSPISGHRSVSWYQQTPGQGLQFLFEYFSETQRNKGNFPGRFSGRQFSNSRSEMNVSTLELGDSALYLCASTLGSQETQYFGPGTRLLVL.

The J gene is TRBJ2-2, the V gene TRBV5-4, with a possible D match to TRBD1 (8 bases). Per the germline V gene, CDR1 is SGHNT and CDR2 is YYREEE (reference sequence). Trimming stripped 0 bases from V and 5 bases from J, with 11 bases between. The CDR3 runs to 15 residues. The CDR3 DNA is TGTGCCAGCAGCTTGGACAGGGGGGGAACCGGGGAGCTGTTTTTT. It is translated as CASSLDRGGTGELFF.

The sample holds a few counts of this clonotype. The genes are TRBV5-6 and TRBJ2-1, with 11 positions matching TRBD2. The CDR3 is made up of 18 amino acids. CDR1 is SGHDT and CDR2 is YYEEEE in the germline V gene. The V and J ends lost 2 bases and 7 bases, in that order; junction bases with no gene match: 14. The CDR3 is CASSLTSGGWVSGNEQFF. For the CDR3, the DNA is TGTGCCAGCAGCTTAACTAGCGGGGGCTGGGTCTCGGGGAATGAGCAGTTCTTC.

The chain has TRBV3-1 and TRBJ2-5; TRBD1 matches 10 bases. The CDR3 sequence is 17 residues long. In germline, CDR1 is LGHDT, CDR2 YNNKEL (reference sequence). The junction had 15 bases not matched to a gene; V was cut back by 10 bases and J by 1 base. The chain's CDR3 is CATCQVRGQGGQETQYF. DNA for the CDR3: TGTGCCACCTGCCAAGTCAGAGGACAGGGGGGCCAAGAGACCCAGTACTTC.

V gene TRBV20-1 combines with J gene TRBJ2-3, with 7 positions matching TRBD2. Germline-derived CDR1 and CDR2 are DFQATT and SNEGSKA (reference sequence). The CDR3 contains 14 residues. The J segment lost 5 bases and the V segment lost 8 bases, leaving 13 bases of the junction unmatched. This CDR3 is CSLPRAGVLDTQYF. The CDR3, as DNA: TGCAGTCTTCCCAGGGCGGGAGTTCTAGATACGCAGTATTTT.

In this sample, this clonotype turned up a few times. The V gene is TRBV10-3, the J gene TRBJ2-1, with D perhaps assigned TRBD1 or TRBD2 (5 bases each). The CDR3 is 16 residues long. The V gene lost 0 bases and the J gene lost 2 bases, with 11 bases spanning the gap. Germline V lookup: CDR1 ENHRY, CDR2 SYGVKD. The CDR3 coding sequence is TGTGCCATCAGTGAGTCTGGGGACCGCCCCTACAATGAGCAGTTCTTC. Translation: CAISESGDRPYNEQFF.

This clonotype was picked up a small number of times. J is TRBJ2-1 and V is TRBV29-1, with 13 bases fitting TRBD2. This CDR3 spans 13 amino acids. Germline loops: CDR1 SQVTM, CDR2 ANQGSEA. Germline trimming cut 6 bases from V and 15 bases from J; bases unmatched to any gene: 11. CDR3 sequence: CSVDGLAGVPLFF. The CDR3, as DNA: TGCAGCGTGGACGGACTAGCGGGAGTACCGCTGTTCTTC.

The chain couples TRBV10-3 to TRBJ1-1, with unresolved D. CDR3 size: 17 residues. Germline V gene sequence: CDR1 ENHRY, CDR2 SYGVKD. V lost 2 bases and J lost 0, with 16 bases in between. CDR3 sequence reads: CAISEILSVTLNTEAFF. As DNA, the CDR3 is TGTGCCATCAGTGAGATTCTGTCAGTTACACTGAACACTGAAGCTTTCTTT.

This clonotype was seen a handful of times. The chain has TRBV20-1 and TRBJ1-2, with D unresolved. The CDR3 has 10 amino acids. Germline V CDR1 and CDR2: DFQATT, SNEGSKA (reference sequence). Trimming pared 5 bases from V and 9 bases from J, leaving 10 bases between. As DNA, the CDR3 is TGCAGTGCTCCCGTAGGGAGCTACACCTTC. Translating gives CSAPVGSYTF.

The chain couples TRBV7-8 to TRBJ2-2, with a possible D match to TRBD2 (5 bases). Germline V CDR1 and CDR2: SGHVS, FQNEAQ. V was pared by 2 bases and J by 5 bases, with 12 bases between. The CDR3 covers 15 residues. The CDR3 DNA reads TGTGCCAGCAGCTTAATCAGGTCGGGGACCGGGGAGCTGTTTTTT. Amino acid sequence: CASSLIRSGTGELFF.

This clonotype turned up a few times. The chain joins TRBV24-1 to TRBJ2-2, with D unclear. Germline CDR1 is KGHDR and CDR2 is SFDVKD. The CDR3 is 14 residues long. V lost 6 bases, J lost 4 bases, and 11 bases lay in between. CDR3 nucleotides: TGTGCCACCAGTAAGCAGCGAGGCACCGGGGAGCTGTTTTTT. It encodes CATSKQRGTGELFF.

This clonotype was observed a few times. The rearrangement links TRBV11-2 to TRBJ2-3; 7 bases map to TRBD1. The ends lost 5 bases at V and 6 bases at J; junction bases unmatched: 14. Germline V gene sequence: CDR1 SGHAT, CDR2 FQNNGV. The length of the CDR3 is 16 residues. For the CDR3, the DNA is TGTGCCAGCAGCCCCACCGGACAGGTCCACTTGGATACGCAGTATTTT. It yields the protein CASSPTGQVHLDTQYF.

This clonotype occurred many times. The chain joins TRBV9 to TRBJ2-7; 9 bases line up with TRBD2. V dropped 0 bases and J dropped 4; count of bases not matched to a gene: 2. Looked up from germline, CDR1 is SGDLS and CDR2 is YYNGEE. The CDR3 sequence is 14 residues long. This chain's CDR3 is CASSVGGLAYEQYF. The CDR3 DNA reads TGTGCCAGCAGCGTAGGGGGACTAGCATACGAGCAGTACTTC.

V gene TRBV6-1 combines with J gene TRBJ2-3; D is undetermined. The V gene's germline CDR1 is MNHNS and CDR2 SASEGT. The CDR3 extends over 14 amino acids. The V end lost 7 bases, the J end lost 4 bases, and 15 bases lay between the germline ends. The CDR3 protein is CASMLARLSDTQYF. CDR3 bases: TGTGCCAGCATGCTTGCCCGGCTATCAGATACGCAGTATTTT.

As DNA, the CDR3 is TGTGCCAGCAGCTCCCCAGTACAAGAGCAGTACTTC. The encoded protein is CASSSPVQEQYF. J is TRBJ2-7 and V is TRBV7-8; D remains ambiguous. This CDR3 has 12 amino acids. CDR1 is SGHVS and CDR2 is FQNEAQ in the germline V gene. The V end lost 4 bases, the J end lost 7 bases, and 11 bases lay between the germline ends.

This clonotype was seen a handful of times. The chain carries TRBV6-1 and TRBJ2-2, with 10 bases identical to TRBD1. J was trimmed by 7 bases and V by 5 bases; bases with no gene match: 4. The CDR3 consists of 14 residues. Germline V CDR1 and CDR2: MNHNS, SASEGT. This chain's CDR3 is CASSRRTGGGELFF. The CDR3 DNA is TGTGCCAGCAGTCGCAGGACAGGGGGCGGGGAGCTGTTTTTT.

The chain carries TRBV5-6 and TRBJ2-3, with TRBD1 matching over 8 bases. Trimming cost V 1 base and J 6 bases; bases outside gene matches: 7. This CDR3 is 15 amino acids long. The V gene's germline CDR1 is SGHDT and CDR2 YYEEEE. The DNA of the CDR3 is TGTGCCAGCAGCTTGTTGCAGGGGGCGACGGATACGCAGTATTTT. Its translation is CASSLLQGATDTQYF.